These T cell receptor beta chains were read from a single sample in a study of blood T cell repertoires in COVID-19. Produced via immunoSEQ multiplex PCR; TCRdb's table is partial and in-frame only. The sample has under 150,000 clones; 86% are singletons. The sequenced sample consisted of PBMCs or T cells enriched from blood (not recorded which). These receptors originate from a woman between 45 and 65 years old who had recovered from COVID-19. The CDR3 runs from the conserved cysteine through the conserved F or W. A D gene is named only where the DNA matches it firmly. Not all rows give a size; the values are once, few, many and, for expanded clones, a class.

V	D	J	size	DNA	CDR3
TRBV29-1	TRBD1	TRBJ2-7	-	TGCAGCGTGGACCCGGGACAGGGTAAGAACGAGCAGTACTTC	CSVDPGQGKNEQYF
TRBV6-2/TRBV6-3	-	TRBJ1-1	-	TGTGCCAGCAGTTATTTAAAAGCGACAGCGAACACTGAAGCTTTCTTT	CASSYLKATANTEAFF
TRBV7-2	-	TRBJ2-7	few	TGTGCCAGCAGCTTAGAGAGGTCAGGGGGAGGCCACGAGCAGTACTTC	CASSLERSGGGHEQYF
TRBV11-2	-	TRBJ2-1	-	TGTGCCAGCACCCTCCGGGGGATCAACAATGAGCAGTTCTTC	CASTLRGINNEQFF
TRBV10-2	TRBD1	TRBJ1-2	-	TGCGCCAGCACTGAAGGACAGGGAGGGAGACGCGGCTACACCTTC	CASTEGQGGRRGYTF
TRBV30	TRBD2	TRBJ2-1	-	TGTGCCTGGAGCGGACTAGCGGGGCCGGGGAATGAGCAGTTCTTC	CAWSGLAGPGNEQFF
TRBV7-5	-	TRBJ1-2	-	TGTGCCAGAAGCTTGGCCCAGCGGGTCTATGGCTACACCTTC	CARSLAQRVYGYTF
TRBV27	TRBD2	TRBJ2-7	-	TGTGCCAGCAGCGGGGGGGCTCCCTACGAGCAGTACTTC	CASSGGAPYEQYF
TRBV14	-	TRBJ1-1	-	TGTGCCAGCAGCCCGATGGGGGGGCCCACTGAAGCTTTCTTT	CASSPMGGPTEAFF
TRBV12-3/TRBV12-4	-	TRBJ1-2	-	TGTGCCAGCAGTTTGGGCAGAGACTATGGCTACACCTTC	CASSLGRDYGYTF